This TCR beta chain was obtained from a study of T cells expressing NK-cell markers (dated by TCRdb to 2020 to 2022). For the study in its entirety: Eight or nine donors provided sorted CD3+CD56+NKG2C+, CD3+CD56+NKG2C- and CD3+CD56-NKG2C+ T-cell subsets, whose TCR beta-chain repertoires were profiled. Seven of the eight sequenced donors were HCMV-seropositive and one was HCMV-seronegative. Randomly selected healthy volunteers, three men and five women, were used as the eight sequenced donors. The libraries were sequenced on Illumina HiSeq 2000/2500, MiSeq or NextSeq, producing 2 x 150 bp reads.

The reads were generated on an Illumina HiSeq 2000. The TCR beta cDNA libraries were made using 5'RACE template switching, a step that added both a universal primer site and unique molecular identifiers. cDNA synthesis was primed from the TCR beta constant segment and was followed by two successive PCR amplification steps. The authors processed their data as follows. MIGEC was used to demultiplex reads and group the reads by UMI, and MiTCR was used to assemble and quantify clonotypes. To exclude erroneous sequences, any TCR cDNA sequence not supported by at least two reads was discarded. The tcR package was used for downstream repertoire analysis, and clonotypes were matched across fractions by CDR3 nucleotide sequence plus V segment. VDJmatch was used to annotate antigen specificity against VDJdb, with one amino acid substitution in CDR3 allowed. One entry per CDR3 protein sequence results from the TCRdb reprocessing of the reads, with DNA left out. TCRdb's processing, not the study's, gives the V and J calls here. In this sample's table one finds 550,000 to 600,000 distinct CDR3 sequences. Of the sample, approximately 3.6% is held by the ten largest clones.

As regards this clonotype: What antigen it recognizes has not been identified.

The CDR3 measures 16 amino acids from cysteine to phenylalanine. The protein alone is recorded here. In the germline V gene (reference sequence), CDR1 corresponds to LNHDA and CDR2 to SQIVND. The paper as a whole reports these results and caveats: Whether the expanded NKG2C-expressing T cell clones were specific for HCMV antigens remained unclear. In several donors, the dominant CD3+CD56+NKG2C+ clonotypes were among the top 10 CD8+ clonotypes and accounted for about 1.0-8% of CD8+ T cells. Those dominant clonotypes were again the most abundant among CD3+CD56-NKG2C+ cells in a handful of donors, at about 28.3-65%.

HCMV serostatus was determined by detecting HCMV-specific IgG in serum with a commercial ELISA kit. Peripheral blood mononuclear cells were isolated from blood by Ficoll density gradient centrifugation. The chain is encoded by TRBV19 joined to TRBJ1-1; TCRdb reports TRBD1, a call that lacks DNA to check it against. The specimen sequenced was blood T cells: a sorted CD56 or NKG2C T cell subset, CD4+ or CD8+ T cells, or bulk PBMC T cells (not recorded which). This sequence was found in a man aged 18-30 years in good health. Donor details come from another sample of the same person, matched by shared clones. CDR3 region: CASSYRDRGLGTEAFF.